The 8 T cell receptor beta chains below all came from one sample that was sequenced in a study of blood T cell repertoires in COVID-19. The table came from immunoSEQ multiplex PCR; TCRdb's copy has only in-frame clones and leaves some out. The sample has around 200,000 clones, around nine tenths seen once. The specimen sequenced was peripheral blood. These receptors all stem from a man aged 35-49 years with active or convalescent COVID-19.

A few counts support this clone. This CDR3 is CASSQDLRGVVETQYF. Here the CDR3 DNA reads TGCGCCAGCAGCCAAGATCTCAGGGGGGTGGTAGAGACCCAGTACTTC. V usage is TRBV4-3 and J usage is TRBJ2-5; perhaps TRBD1 as D (7 bases). Deletions cut 0 bases from V and 4 bases from J, with 15 bases between. CDR1 LGHNA and CDR2 YSLEER come from the germline V gene. The CDR3 totals 16 residues.

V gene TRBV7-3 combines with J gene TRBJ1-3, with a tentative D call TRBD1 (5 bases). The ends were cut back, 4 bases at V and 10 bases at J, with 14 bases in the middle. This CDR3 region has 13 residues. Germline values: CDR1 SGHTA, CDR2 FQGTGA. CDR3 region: CASSSGPGSTIYF. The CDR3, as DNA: TGTGCCAGCAGCTCCGGCCCAGGGTCGACCATATATTTT. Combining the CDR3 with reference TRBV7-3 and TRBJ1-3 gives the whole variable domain GAGVSQTPSNKVTEKGKYVELRCDPISGHTALYWYRQSLGQGPEFLIYFQGTGAADDSGLPNDRFFAVRPEGSVSTLKIQRTERGDSAVYLCASSSGPGSTIYFGEGSWLTVV.

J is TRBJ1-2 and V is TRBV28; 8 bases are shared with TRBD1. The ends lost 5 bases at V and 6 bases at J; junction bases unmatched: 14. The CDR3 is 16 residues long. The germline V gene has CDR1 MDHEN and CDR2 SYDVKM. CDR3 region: CASSLSVGDRTNGYTF. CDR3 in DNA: TGTGCCAGCAGTCTATCAGTGGGGGACAGGACCAATGGCTACACCTTC.

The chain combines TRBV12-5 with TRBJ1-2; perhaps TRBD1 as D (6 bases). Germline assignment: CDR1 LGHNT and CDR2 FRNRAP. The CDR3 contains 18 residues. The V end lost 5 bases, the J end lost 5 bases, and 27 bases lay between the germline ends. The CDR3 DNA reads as TGTGCTAGTGGTCCCAACAGGGATCGCACTCCCGAGAAATATGGCTACACCTTC. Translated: CASGPNRDRTPEKYGYTF.

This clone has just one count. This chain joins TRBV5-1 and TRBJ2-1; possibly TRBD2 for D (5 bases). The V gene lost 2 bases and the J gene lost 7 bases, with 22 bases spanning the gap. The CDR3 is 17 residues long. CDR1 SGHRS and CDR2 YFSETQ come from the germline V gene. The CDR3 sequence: CASSLIQRSPGGNEQFF. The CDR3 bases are TGCGCCAGCAGCTTAATTCAGAGATCTCCTGGCGGGAATGAGCAGTTCTTC.

Here the CDR3 DNA reads TGTGCCATCAGTGAGTCGAGGGACAGGGTAAATGGCTACACCTTC. It codes for CAISESRDRVNGYTF. The V call is TRBV10-3, the J call TRBJ1-2, with TRBD1 matching over 9 bases. Germline V lookup: CDR1 ENHRY, CDR2 SYGVKD. The CDR3 is 15 residues long. With 0 bases clipped from V and 6 bases from J, the junction kept 5 bases outside the gene matches.

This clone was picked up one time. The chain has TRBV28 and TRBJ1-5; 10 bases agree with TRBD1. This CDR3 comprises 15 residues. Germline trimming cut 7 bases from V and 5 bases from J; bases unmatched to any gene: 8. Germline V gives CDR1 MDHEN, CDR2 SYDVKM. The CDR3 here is CASTRTGTGDQPQHF. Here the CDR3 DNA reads TGTGCCAGCACTCGAACCGGGACAGGGGATCAGCCCCAGCATTTT.

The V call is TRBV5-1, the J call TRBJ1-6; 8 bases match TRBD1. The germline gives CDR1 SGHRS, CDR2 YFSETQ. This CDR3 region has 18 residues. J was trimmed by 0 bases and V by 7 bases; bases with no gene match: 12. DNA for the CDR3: TGCGCCAGCCGCTCCGGGACAGGCCTAAGCTCCTATAATTCACCCCTCCACTTT. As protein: CASRSGTGLSSYNSPLHF.